This TCR beta chain was sequenced for a study of CD8+ T cells in alopecia areata. Specified treatment: oral pan-JAK inhibitor, 5-10 mg twice daily. RNA was extracted and reverse transcribed into cDNA as the sequencing template. Sequenced by immunoSEQ multiplex PCR; TCRdb stores in-frame clones only, minus some. The sample shows 150,000 or so clones, roughly 65% of them seen only once. Trimming took 0 bases from V and 4 from J, leaving 15 bases between them. There are 16 residues in the CDR3. CDR1 and CDR2 (germline): LGHNA, YNFKEQ. The sample was CD4+ T cells sorted from blood, taken at week 4, from a patient treated with tofacitinib. The chain has TRBV4-2 and TRBJ1-1; maybe TRBD1 (6 bases). The sequence came from a human donor with alopecia areata. CDR3 protein: CASSQDLRGPATEAFF. The CDR3 nucleotides are TGTGCCAGCAGCCAAGATCTCAGGGGACCGGCCACTGAAGCTTTCTTT.